This T cell receptor beta chain was profiled in a study of cytomegalovirus exposure and HLA in healthy donors. Amplification used 60 Vbeta primers and 13 Jbeta primers. Repertoires were generated with immunoSEQ multiplex PCR, while TCRdb's copy carries only in-frame clones and drops some. In total, the table holds roughly 41,000 clones. This sequence was found in a woman in her 40s in good health and CMV-seronegative. Sequences were obtained from PBMCs.

CDR3 sequence reads: CASSQPTGEAYGYTF. CDR3 nucleotides: TGTGCCAGCAGCCAACCGACAGGGGAAGCCTATGGCTACACCTTC. This chain connects TRBV7-2 to TRBJ1-2; 8 positions match TRBD1. Germline assignment: CDR1 SGHTA and CDR2 FQGNSA. The CDR3 consists of 15 residues. V lost 5 bases and J lost 4; bases outside the gene matches: 9.